The T cell receptor beta chain under discussion was sequenced for a study of cytomegalovirus exposure and HLA in healthy donors. The wider study: In an earlier analysis, 95 million to 140 million unique TCR beta sequences were found from some 200 million T cells. Study-level findings and limits: Later analysis indicated greater clonal expansion among HLA-associated TCR beta chains than among equally common other chains. Researchers catalogued roughly 150 TCR beta chains as cytomegalovirus-associated.

The V gene end was trimmed by 7 bases and the J gene end by 4 bases; junction bases not matched to a gene: 9. This CDR3 is built from 16 residues. CDR1 and CDR2 from the germline V gene are SEHNR and FQNEAQ (reference sequence). This clone was counted a few times. Its antigen is undetermined. PCR was performed using 60 Vbeta and 13 Jbeta primers. Data came from immunoSEQ multiplex PCR; TCRdb stores just in-frame clones and leaves some out. This table holds approximately 190,000 clones, about 81% found once. The chain recombines TRBV7-9 with TRBJ2-3; 12 bases line up with TRBD2. Source material: PBMCs. The receptor's source is a woman younger than 35 in good health and CMV-seronegative. CDR3 amino acids: CASIYPTSGGPDTQYF. In DNA form, the CDR3 reads TGTGCCAGCATCTACCCCACTAGCGGGGGGCCAGATACGCAGTATTTT.